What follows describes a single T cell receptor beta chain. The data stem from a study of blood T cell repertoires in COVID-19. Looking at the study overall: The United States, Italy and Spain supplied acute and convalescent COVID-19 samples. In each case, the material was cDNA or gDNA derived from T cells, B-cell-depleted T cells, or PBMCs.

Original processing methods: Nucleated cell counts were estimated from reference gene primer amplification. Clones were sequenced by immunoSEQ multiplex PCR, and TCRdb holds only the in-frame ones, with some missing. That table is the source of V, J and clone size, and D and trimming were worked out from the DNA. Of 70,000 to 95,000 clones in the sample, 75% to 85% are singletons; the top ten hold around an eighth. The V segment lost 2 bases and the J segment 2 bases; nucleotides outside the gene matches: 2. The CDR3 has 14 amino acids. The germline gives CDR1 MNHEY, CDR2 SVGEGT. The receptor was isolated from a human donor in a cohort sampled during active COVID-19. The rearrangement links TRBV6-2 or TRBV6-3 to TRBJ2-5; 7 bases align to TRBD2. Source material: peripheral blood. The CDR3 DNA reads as TGTGCCAGCAGTTACGCGGGGGTGCAAGAGACCCAGTACTTC. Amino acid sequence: CASSYAGVQETQYF.